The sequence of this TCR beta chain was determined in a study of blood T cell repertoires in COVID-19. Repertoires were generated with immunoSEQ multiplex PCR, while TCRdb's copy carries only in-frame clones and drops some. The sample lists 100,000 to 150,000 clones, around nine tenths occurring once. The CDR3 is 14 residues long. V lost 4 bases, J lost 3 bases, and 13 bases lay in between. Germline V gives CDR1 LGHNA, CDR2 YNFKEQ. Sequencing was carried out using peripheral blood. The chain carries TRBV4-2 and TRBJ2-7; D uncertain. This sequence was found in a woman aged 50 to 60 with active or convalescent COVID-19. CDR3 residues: CASSRESGGYEQYF. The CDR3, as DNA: TGTGCCAGCAGCCGAGAATCCGGCGGCTACGAGCAGTACTTC.